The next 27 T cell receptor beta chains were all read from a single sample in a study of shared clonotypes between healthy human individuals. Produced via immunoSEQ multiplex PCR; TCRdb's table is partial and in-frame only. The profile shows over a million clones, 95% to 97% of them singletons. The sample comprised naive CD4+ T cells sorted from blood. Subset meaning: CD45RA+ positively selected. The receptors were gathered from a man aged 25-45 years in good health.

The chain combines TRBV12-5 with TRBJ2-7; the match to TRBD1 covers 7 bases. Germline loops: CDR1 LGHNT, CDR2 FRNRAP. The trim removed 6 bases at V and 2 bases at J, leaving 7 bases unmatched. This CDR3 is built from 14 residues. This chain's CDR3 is CASGGEGQTYEQYF. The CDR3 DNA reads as TGTGCTAGTGGGGGAGAGGGACAGACCTACGAGCAGTACTTC.

CDR3 sequence (DNA): TGCGCCAGCAGCCAAGATTGGTGGACAGGTGAAGCTTTCTTT. This sequence encodes CASSQDWWTGEAFF. The rearrangement uses TRBV4-3 and TRBJ1-1; 7 positions agree with TRBD1. CDR1 is LGHNA, CDR2 YSLEER, per germline. The V segment lost 0 bases and the J segment 7 bases; nucleotides outside the gene matches: 5. The CDR3 totals 14 residues.

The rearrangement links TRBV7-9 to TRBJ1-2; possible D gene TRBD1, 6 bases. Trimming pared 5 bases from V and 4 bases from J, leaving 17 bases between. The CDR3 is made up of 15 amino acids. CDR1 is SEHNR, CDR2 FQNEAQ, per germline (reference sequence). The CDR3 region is CASSPSGESGYGYTF. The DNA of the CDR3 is TGTGCCAGCAGCCCCTCAGGGGAAAGCGGCTATGGCTACACCTTC. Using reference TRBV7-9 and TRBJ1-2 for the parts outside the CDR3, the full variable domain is DTGVSQNPRHKITKRGQNVTFRCDPISEHNRLYWYRQTLGQGPEFLTYFQNEAQLEKSRLLSDRFSAERPKGSFSTLEIQRTEQGDSAMYLCASSPSGESGYGYTFGSGTRLTVV.

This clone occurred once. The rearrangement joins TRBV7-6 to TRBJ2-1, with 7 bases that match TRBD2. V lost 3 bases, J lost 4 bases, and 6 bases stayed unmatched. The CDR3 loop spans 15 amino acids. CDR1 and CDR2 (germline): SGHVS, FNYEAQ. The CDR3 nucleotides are TGTGCCAGCAGCTTTCAAGCGGGATTATACAATGAGCAGTTCTTC. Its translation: CASSFQAGLYNEQFF.

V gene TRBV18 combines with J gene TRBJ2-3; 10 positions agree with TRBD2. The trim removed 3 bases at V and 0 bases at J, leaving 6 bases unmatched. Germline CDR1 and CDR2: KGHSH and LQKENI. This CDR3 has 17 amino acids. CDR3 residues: CASSPSSLAGSTDTQYF. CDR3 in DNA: TGTGCCAGCTCACCTTCCTCACTAGCGGGAAGCACAGATACGCAGTATTTT. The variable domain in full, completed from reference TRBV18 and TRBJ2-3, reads NAGVMQNPRHLVRRRGQEARLRCSPMKGHSHVYWYRQLPEEGLKFMVYLQKENIIDESGMPKERFSAEFPKEGPSILRIQQVVRGDSAAYFCASSPSSLAGSTDTQYFGPGTRLTVL.

The DNA of the CDR3 is TGTGCCACCAGCATAACGGGACTCCCCTCCTACGAGCAGTACTTC. Translating it yields CATSITGLPSYEQYF. The V and J genes are TRBV15 and TRBJ2-7, with TRBD2 as a possible D gene (6 bases). V was cut by 4 bases and J by 0 bases, with 13 bases left in between. This CDR3 region has 15 residues. Germline V lookup: CDR1 LNHNV, CDR2 YYDKDF (reference sequence).

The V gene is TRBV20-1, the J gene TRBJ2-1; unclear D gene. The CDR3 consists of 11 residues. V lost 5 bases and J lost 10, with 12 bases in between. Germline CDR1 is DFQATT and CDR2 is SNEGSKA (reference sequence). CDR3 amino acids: CSAVFSPEQFF. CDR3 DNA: TGCAGTGCTGTGTTTAGTCCCGAGCAGTTCTTC.

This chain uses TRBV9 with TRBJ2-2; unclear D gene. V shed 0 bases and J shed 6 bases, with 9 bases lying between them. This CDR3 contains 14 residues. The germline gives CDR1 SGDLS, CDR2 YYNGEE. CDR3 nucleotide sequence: TGTGCCAGCAGCGTAGCAAGTAACTCCGGGGAGCTGTTTTTT. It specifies CASSVASNSGELFF.

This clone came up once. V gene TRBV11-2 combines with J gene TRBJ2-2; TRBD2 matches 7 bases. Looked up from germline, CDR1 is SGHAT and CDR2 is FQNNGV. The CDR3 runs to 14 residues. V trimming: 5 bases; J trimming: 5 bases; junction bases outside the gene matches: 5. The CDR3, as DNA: TGTGCCAGCAGCCTCAGTAGCGGGACCGGGGAGCTGTTTTTT. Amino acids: CASSLSSGTGELFF.

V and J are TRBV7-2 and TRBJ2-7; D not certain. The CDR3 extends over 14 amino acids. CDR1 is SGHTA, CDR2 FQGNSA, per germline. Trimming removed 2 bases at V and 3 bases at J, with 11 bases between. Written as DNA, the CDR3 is TGTGCCAGCAGCTTAAATAGGGCAGACTACGAGCAGTACTTC. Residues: CASSLNRADYEQYF.

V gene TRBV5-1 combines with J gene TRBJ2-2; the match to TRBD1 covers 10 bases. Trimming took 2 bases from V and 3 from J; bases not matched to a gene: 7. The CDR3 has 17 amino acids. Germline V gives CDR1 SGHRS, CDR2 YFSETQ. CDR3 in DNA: TGCGCCAGCAGCTTTGACGCGACAGGGGGCTACACCGGGGAGCTGTTTTTT. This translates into CASSFDATGGYTGELFF.

DNA of the CDR3: TGTGCCAGCAGGAGAACCTACGAGCAGTACTTC. Its translation is CASRRTYEQYF. V gene TRBV6-1 combines with J gene TRBJ2-7; no reliable D call. The CDR3 is 11 residues long. V was cut by 6 bases and J by 2 bases, with 5 bases left in between. The germline V gene has CDR1 MNHNS and CDR2 SASEGT.

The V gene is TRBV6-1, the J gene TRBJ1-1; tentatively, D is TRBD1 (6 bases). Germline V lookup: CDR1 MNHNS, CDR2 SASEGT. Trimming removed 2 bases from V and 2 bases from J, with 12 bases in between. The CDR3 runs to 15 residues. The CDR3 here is CASSETPGANTEAFF. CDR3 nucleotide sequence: TGTGCCAGCAGTGAAACTCCGGGGGCTAACACTGAAGCTTTCTTT.

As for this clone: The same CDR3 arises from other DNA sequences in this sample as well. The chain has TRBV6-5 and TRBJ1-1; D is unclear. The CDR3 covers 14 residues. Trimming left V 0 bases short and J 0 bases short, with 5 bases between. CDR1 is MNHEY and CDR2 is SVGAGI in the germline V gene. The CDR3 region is CASSYSELNTEAFF. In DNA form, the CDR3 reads TGTGCCAGCAGTTACTCGGAACTGAACACTGAAGCTTTCTTT.

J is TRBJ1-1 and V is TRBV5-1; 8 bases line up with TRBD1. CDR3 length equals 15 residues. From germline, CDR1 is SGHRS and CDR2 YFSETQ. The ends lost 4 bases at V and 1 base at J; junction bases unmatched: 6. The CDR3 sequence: CASSPRTGTNTEAFF. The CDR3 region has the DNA TGCGCCAGCAGCCCCCGGACAGGGACGAACACTGAAGCTTTCTTT.

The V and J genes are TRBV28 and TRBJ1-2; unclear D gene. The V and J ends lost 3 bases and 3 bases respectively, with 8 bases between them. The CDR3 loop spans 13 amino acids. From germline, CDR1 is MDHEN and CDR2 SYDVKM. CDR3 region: CASSFSGHYGYTF. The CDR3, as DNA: TGTGCCAGCAGTTTTTCGGGCCACTATGGCTACACCTTC.

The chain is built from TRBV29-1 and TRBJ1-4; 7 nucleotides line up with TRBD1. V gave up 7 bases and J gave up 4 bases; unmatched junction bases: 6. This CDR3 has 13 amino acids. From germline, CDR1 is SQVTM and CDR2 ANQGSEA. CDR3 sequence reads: CSARDRVNEKLFF. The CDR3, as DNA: TGCAGCGCGAGGGACAGAGTTAATGAAAAACTGTTTTTT.

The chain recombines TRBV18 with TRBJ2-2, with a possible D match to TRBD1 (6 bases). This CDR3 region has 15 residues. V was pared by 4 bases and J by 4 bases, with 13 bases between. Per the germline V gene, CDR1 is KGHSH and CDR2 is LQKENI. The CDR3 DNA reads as TGTGCCAGCTCACGGTACAGGGCGGGCACCGGGGAGCTGTTTTTT. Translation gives CASSRYRAGTGELFF.

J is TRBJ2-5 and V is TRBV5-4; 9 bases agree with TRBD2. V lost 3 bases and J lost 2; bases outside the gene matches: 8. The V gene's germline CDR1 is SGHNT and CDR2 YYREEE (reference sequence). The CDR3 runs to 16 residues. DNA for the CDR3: TGTGCCAGCAGCTCGACTTTTACTAGCGGGCAAGAGACCCAGTACTTC. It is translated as CASSSTFTSGQETQYF. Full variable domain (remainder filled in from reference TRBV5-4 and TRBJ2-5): ETGVTQSPTHLIKTRGQQVTLRCSSQSGHNTVSWYQQALGQGPQFIFQYYREEENGRGNFPPRFSGLQFPNYSSELNVNALELDDSALYLCASSSTFTSGQETQYFGPGTRLLVL.

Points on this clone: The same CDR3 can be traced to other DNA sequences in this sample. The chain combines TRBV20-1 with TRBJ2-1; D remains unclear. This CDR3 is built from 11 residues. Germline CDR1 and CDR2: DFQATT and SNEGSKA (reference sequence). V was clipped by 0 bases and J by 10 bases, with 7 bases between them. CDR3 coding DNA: TGCAGTGCTAGAGAAGTGGGCGAGCAGTTCTTC. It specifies CSAREVGEQFF.

The CDR3 region has the DNA TGTGCCATCAGTAGGGACAGGACCCAAGAGACCCAGTACTTC. Amino acids: CAISRDRTQETQYF. The rearrangement links TRBV10-3 to TRBJ2-5, with TRBD1 identical over 8 bases. V gave up 5 bases and J gave up 1 base; unmatched junction bases: 3. This CDR3 contains 14 residues. The germline V gene encodes CDR1 ENHRY and CDR2 SYGVKD.

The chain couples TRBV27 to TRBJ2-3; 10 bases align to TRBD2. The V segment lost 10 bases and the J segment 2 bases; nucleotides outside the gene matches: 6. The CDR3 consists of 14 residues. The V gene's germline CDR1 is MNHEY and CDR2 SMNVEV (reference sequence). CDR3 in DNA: TGTGCCACCAAAGCGGGAGGGAACACAGATACGCAGTATTTT. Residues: CATKAGGNTDTQYF.

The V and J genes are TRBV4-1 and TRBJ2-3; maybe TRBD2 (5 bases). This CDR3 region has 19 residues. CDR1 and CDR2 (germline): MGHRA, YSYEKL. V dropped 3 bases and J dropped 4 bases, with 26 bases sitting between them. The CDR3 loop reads CASSHIIPGKREGSDTQYF. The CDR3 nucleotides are TGCGCCAGCAGCCATATAATTCCCGGGAAGAGAGAGGGTTCAGATACGCAGTATTTT.

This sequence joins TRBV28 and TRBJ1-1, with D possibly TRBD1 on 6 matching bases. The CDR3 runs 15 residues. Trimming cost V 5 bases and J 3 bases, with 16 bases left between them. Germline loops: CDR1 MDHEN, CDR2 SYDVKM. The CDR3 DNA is TGTGCCAGCAGTCCCCGGGGGCGGTACGACACTGAAGCTTTCTTT. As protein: CASSPRGRYDTEAFF.

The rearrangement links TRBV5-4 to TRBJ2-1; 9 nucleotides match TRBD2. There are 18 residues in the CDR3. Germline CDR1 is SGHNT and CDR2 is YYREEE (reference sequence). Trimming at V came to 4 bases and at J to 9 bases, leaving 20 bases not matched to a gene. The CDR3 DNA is TGTGCCAGCAGCCCGAAATCTTTAGCGGGAGTCGTCAGGGGTGAGCAGTTCTTC. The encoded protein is CASSPKSLAGVVRGEQFF.

CDR3 DNA: TGTGCCAGCAGGGGAGCGTCCGGGGATACGCAGTATTTT. As protein: CASRGASGDTQYF. The rearrangement joins TRBV2 to TRBJ2-3; perhaps TRBD2 as D (5 bases). Germline values: CDR1 SNHLY, CDR2 FYNNEI. Between the trimmed V and J ends, which lost 6 bases and 6 bases, there was a span of 13 bases. This CDR3 has 13 amino acids.

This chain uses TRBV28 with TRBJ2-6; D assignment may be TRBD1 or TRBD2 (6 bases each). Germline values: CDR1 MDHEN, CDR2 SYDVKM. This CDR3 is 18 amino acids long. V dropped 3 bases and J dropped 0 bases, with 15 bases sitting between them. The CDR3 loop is CASSFQTGRDSGANVLTF. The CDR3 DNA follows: TGTGCCAGCAGTTTCCAAACAGGGCGGGACTCTGGGGCCAACGTCCTGACTTTC.